The clone carrying this T cell receptor (beta chain) appeared a few times. What it recognizes is unknown. The sample originates from a study of post-analysis software for immune sequencing data. General study findings and limits: The F measure placed samples prepared in the same batch into strongly shared clusters. Five or six TRBV segments, TRBV5-6, TRBV5-1 and TRBV20-1 among them, were found more frequent in patients than controls.

Deletions cut 0 bases from V and 7 bases from J, with 16 bases between. Germline CDR1 reads MGHRA; CDR2 reads YSYEKL. There are 16 residues in the CDR3. Sequencing libraries made from TCR beta cDNA carried unique molecular identifiers. Via MiXCR, TCRdb re-called the PCR reads, giving one row per CDR3 protein. Of around 500,000 distinct CDR3 sequences listed, 30% to 40% were seen once; the top ten hold around 5.9%. What was sequenced was blood. This receptor was taken from a girl aged 2-17 years with multiple sclerosis. V is TRBV4-1 and J is TRBJ1-5; D gene ambiguous. CDR3 coding DNA: TGCGCCAGCAGCCAAGACCCGCTAGGCTCTCGGCAGCCCCAGCATTTT. Protein: CASSQDPLGSRQPQHF.